This T cell receptor beta chain was identified during a study of blood T cell repertoires in COVID-19. Study-level information: Samples of COVID-19 (acute and convalescent) were obtained from the United States, Italy and Spain. The analysed material was cDNA or gDNA that came from T cells, B-cell-depleted T cells, or PBMCs.

The CDR3 spans 13 residues. Trimming removed 3 bases from V and 3 bases from J, with 9 bases in between. Study processing details: By means of reference gene primer amplification, nucleated cell counts were estimated. Assay used: immunoSEQ multiplex PCR; TCRdb lists only in-frame clones, some missing. That table is the source of V, J and clone size, and D and trimming were worked out from the DNA. This sample has tens of thousands of clones, with around 90% found just once. This receptor was identified in a man aged 50 to 60 with COVID-19, enrolled during active disease. This chain connects TRBV12-3 or TRBV12-4 to TRBJ2-7; no definite D call. The sequenced sample was peripheral blood. CDR3 residues: CASSFARNYEQYF. The CDR3 DNA is TGTGCCAGCAGTTTTGCTAGAAACTACGAGCAGTACTTC.